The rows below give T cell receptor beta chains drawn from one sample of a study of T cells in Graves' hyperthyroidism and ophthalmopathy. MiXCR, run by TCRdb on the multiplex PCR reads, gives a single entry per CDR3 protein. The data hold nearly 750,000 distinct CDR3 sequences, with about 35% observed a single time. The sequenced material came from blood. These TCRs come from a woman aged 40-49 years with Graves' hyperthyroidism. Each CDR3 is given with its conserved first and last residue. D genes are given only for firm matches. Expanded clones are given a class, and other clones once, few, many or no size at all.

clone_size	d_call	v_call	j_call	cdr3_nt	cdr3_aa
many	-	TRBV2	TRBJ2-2	TGTGCCAGCATGAGCCAGGGGCCAACGAACACCGGGGAGCTGTTTTTT	CASMSQGPTNTGELFF
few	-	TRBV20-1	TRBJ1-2	TGCAGTGCTAGTTCAACGGGGATGAACTATGGCTACACCTTC	CSASSTGMNYGYTF
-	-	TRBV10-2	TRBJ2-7	TGCGCCAGCAGTGATCCCGGGATCGGCGGCGAGCAGTACTTC	CASSDPGIGGEQYF
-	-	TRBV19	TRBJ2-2	TGTGCCAGTAGTAGAAATAGCGGGAACACCGGGGAGCTGTTTTTT	CASSRNSGNTGELFF
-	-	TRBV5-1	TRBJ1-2	TGCGCCAGCAGCTTGGATGAGACAGTCTATGGCTACACCTTC	CASSLDETVYGYTF
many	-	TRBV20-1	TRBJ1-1	TGCAGTGCTACCGTCTCGGCAGAGAACACTGAAGCTTTCTTT	CSATVSAENTEAFF
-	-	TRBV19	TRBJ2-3	TGTGCCAGTAGTAGTCGTGAGGGTACGCAGTATTTT	CASSSREGTQYF
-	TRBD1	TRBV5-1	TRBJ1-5	TGCGCCAGCAGCCCGGGGACAGGGTTGAGTGTTGAGCCCCAGCATTTT	CASSPGTGLSVEPQHF
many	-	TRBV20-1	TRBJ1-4	TGCAGTGCTGTCCGGAGAAGGGATGAAAAACTGTTTTTT	CSAVRRRDEKLFF
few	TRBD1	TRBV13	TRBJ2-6	TGTGCCAGCCGGGACAGGGGTTGGTCTGGGGCCAACGTCCTGACTTTC	CASRDRGWSGANVLTF
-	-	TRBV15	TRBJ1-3	TGTGCCACCAGCAGCCCCCGATCTGGAAACACCATATATTTT	CATSSPRSGNTIYF
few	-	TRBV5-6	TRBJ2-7	TGTGCCAGCAGCCTAGGTGGGACCCGGACAGAGACCTACGAGCAGTACTTC	CASSLGGTRTETYEQYF
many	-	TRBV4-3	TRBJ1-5	TGTGCCAGCAGCCAAGATTTTAATCAGCCCCAGCATTTT	CASSQDFNQPQHF
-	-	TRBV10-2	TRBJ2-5	TGCGCCAGCAGTGAGTCGGTCGCGGGACAACAAGAGACCCAGTACTTC	CASSESVAGQQETQYF
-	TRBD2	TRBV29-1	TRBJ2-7	TGCAGGGGGGGGTCCTACGAGCAGTACTTC	CRGGSYEQYF
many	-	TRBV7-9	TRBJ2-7	TGTGCCAGCAGCTCGGGAGCCTACGAGCAGTACTTC	CASSSGAYEQYF
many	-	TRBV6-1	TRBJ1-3	TGTGCCAGCAGTGACTCCTACTCTGGAAACACCATATATTTT	CASSDSYSGNTIYF
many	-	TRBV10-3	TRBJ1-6	TGTGCCATCAGTGTTGAGGGCACACCCCTCCACTTT	CAISVEGTPLHF
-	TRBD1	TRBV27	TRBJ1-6	TGTGCCAGCACCCCGGGACAGGGGTGGAATTCACCCCTCCACTTT	CASTPGQGWNSPLHF
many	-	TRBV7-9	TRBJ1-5	TGTGCCAGCAGCCCCTCCAACAGGTTTCAGCCCCAGCATTTT	CASSPSNRFQPQHF
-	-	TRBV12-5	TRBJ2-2	TGTGCTAGTGGTTTGGTACAATCGGGCTTGCGCACCGGGGAGCTGTTTTTT	CASGLVQSGLRTGELFF
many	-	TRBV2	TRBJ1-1	TGTGCCAGCGACCCCGCGTGGCAGGATGGAGGGGCTTTCTTT	CASDPAWQDGGAFF
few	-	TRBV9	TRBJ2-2	TGTGCCAGCAGCTTCTCCCCGGGACTCAACACCGGGGAGCTGTTTTTT	CASSFSPGLNTGELFF
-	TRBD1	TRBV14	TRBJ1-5	TGTGCCAGCACGGGACAGGAGAGTTCGCCCCAGCATTTT	CASTGQESSPQHF
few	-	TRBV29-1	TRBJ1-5	TGCAGCGTTGTGGAAGGGGACAATCAGTCCCAGCATTTT	CSVVEGDNQSQHF
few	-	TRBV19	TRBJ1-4	TGTGCCAGTAGTATCTATGGGGATGAAAAACTGTTTTTT	CASSIYGDEKLFF
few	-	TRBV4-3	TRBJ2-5	TGCGCCAGCAGCCAAGAGGGCAGGGCAGAGACCCAGTACTTC	CASSQEGRAETQYF
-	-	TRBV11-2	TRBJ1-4	TGTGCCAGCAGACTAGCGGGGGGGGTGTTTGAAAAACTGTTTTTT	CASRLAGGVFEKLFF
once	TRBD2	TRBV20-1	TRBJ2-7	TGCAGTGCTATGGGGCTAGCGGGAGTCCCCTACGAGCAGTACTTC	CSAMGLAGVPYEQYF
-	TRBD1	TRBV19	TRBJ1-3	TGTGCCAGCGCCGCCAGGGGGGCTGGAAACACCATATATTTT	CASAARGAGNTIYF
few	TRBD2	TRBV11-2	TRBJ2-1	TGTGCCAGCAGCTTCGGGACTAGCGGGAGTGGAGAGCAGTTCTTC	CASSFGTSGSGEQFF
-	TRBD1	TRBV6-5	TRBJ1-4	TGTGCCAGCAGTTTGACAGGGCCCGAAAAACTGTTTTTT	CASSLTGPEKLFF
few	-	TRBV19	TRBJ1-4	TGTGCCAGTAGTATAGGAGGAGGGGCTGAAAAACTGTTTTTT	CASSIGGGAEKLFF
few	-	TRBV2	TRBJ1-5	TGTGCCAGCCACAGGAGCAATCAGCCCCAGCATTTT	CASHRSNQPQHF
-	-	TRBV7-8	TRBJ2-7	TGTGCCAGCAGCTTAAACCCCTGGGGGGCCTACGAGCAGTACTTC	CASSLNPWGAYEQYF
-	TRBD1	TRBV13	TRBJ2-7	TGCGCCAGCAGCCAAGATCGGAGGACAGGGAGAGAGCAGTACTTC	CASSQDRRTGREQYF
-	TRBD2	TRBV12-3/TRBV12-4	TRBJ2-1	TGTGCCAGCGAACGGGAGGGTAGAAAGAAGTTCTTC	CASEREGRKKFF